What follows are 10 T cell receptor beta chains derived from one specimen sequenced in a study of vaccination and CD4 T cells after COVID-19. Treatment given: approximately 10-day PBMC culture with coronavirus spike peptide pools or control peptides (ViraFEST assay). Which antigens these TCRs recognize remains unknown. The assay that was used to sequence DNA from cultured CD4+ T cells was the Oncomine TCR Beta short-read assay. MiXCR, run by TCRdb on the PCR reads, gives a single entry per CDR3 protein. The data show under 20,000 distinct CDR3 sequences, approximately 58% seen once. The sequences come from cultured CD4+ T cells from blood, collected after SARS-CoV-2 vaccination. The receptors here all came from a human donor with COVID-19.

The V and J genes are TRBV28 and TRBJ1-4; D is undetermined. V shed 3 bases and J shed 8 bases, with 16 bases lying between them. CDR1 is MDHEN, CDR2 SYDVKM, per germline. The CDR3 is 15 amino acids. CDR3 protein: CASSLKGSWGEKLFF. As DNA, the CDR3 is TGTGCCAGCAGTTTGAAAGGCTCCTGGGGAGAAAAACTGTTTTTT.

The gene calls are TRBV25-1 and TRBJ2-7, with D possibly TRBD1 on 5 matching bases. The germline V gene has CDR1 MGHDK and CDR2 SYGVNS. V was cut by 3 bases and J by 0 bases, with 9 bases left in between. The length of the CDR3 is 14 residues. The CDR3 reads CASSDRAYSYEQYF. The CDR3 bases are TGTGCCAGCAGTGACAGGGCCTACTCCTACGAGCAGTACTTC.

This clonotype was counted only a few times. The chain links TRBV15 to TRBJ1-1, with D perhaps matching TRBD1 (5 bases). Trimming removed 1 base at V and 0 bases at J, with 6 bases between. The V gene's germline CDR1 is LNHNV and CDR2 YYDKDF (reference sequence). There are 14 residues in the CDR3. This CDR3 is CATSRGQLNTEAFF. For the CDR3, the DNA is TGTGCCACCAGCAGAGGACAGTTGAACACTGAAGCTTTCTTT.

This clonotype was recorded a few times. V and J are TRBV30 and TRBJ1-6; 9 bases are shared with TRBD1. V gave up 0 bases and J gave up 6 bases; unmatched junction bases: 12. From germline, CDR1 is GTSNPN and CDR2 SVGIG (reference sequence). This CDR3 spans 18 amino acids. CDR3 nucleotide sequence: TGTGCCTGGAGTGTAGGGACAGGGCTCATTTCCATTAATTCACCCCTCCACTTT. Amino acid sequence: CAWSVGTGLISINSPLHF.

CDR3 DNA sequence: TGTGCCAGCAGCTCGGGACTAGCAGGCGAGACCCAGTACTTC. Translation gives CASSSGLAGETQYF. The rearrangement links TRBV5-6 to TRBJ2-5; 9 bases are a match to TRBD2. The CDR3 extends over 14 amino acids. V lost 3 bases to trimming and J lost 5 bases; unmatched junction nucleotides: 5. Looked up from germline, CDR1 is SGHDT and CDR2 is YYEEEE. Based on the CDR3 plus reference TRBV5-6 and TRBJ2-5, the full variable domain is DAGVTQSPTHLIKTRGQQVTLRCSPKSGHDTVSWYQQALGQGPQFIFQYYEEEERQRGNFPDRFSGHQFPNYSSELNVNALLLGDSALYLCASSSGLAGETQYFGPGTRLLVL.

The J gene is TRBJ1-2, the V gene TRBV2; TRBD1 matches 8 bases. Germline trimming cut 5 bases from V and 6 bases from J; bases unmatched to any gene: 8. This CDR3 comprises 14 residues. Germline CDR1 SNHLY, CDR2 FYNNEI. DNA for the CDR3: TGTGCCAGCAGTCTCGGACAGGGAGGAGATGGCTACACCTTC. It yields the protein CASSLGQGGDGYTF.

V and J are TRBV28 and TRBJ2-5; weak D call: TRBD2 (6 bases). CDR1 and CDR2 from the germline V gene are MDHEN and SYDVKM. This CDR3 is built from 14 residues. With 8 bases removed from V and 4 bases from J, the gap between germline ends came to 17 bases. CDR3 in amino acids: CASENLGLRETQYF. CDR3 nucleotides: TGTGCCAGCGAAAACCTGGGACTTCGAGAGACCCAGTACTTC.

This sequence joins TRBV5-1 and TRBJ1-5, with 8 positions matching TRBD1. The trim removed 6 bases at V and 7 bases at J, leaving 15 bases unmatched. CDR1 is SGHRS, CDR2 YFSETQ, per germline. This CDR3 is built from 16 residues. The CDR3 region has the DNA TGCGCCAGCACCCCGTCCCGGACAGGGCTCGGGCAGCCCCAGCATTTT. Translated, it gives CASTPSRTGLGQPQHF.

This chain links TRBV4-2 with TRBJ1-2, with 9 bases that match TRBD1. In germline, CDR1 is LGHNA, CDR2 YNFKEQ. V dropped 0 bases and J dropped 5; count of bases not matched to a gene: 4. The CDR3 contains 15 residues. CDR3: CASSQDTQGAYGYTF. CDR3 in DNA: TGTGCCAGCAGCCAAGATACACAGGGGGCATATGGCTACACCTTC.

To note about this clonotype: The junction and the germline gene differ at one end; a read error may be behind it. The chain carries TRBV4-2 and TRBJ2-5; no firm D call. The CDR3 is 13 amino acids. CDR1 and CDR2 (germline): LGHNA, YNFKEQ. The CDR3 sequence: CASSQGNQGTQYF. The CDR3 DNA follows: TGTGCCAGCAGCCAGGGAAACCAAGGGACCCAGTACTTC.